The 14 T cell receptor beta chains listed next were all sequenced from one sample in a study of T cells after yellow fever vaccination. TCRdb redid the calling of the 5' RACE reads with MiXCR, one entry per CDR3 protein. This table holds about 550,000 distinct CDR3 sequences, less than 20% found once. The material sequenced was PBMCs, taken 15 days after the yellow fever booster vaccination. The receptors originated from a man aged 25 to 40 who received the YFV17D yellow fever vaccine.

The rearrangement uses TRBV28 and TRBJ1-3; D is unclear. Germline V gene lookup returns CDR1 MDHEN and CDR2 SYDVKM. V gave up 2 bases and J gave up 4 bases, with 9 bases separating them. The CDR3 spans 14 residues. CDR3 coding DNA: TGTGCCAGCAGTTTAAAGGATGTCGGAAACACCATATATTTT. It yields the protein CASSLKDVGNTIYF.

CDR3 nucleotide sequence: TGTGCCAGCAGCCCACGGCGACAGGACGCGAACACCGGGGAGCTGTTTTTT. Protein sequence: CASSPRRQDANTGELFF. J is TRBJ2-2 and V is TRBV21-1; the tabulated D call, TRBD1, remains unverified against the DNA. TRBV21-1 is annotated as a pseudogene. The CDR3 sequence is 17 residues long.

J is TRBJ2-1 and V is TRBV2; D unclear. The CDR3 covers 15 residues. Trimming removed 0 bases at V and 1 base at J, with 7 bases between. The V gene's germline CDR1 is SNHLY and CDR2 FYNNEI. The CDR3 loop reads CASSEAAASYNEQFF. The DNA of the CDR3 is TGTGCCAGCAGTGAAGCGGCGGCTTCCTACAATGAGCAGTTCTTC.

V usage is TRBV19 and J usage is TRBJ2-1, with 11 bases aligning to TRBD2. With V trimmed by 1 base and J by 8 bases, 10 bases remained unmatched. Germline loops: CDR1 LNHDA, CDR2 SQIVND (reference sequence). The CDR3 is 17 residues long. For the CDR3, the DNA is TGTGCCAGTAGTATAGGTCCAACTAGCGGGAGAGGGCATGAGCAGTTCTTC. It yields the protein CASSIGPTSGRGHEQFF.

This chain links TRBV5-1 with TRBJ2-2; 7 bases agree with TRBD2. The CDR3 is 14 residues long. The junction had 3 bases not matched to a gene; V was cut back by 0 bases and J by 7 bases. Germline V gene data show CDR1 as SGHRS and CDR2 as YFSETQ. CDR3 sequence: CASSLGLAIGELFF. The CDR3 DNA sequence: TGCGCCAGCAGCTTGGGACTAGCCATCGGGGAGCTGTTTTTT.

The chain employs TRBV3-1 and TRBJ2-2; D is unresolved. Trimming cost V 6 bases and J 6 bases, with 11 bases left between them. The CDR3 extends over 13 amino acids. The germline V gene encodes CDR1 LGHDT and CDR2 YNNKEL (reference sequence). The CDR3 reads CASRHTKAGELFF. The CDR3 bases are TGTGCCAGCAGACATACTAAGGCCGGGGAGCTGTTTTTT.

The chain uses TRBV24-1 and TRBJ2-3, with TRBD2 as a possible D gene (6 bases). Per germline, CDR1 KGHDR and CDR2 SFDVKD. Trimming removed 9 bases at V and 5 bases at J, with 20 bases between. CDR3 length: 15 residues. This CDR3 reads CATPGGGTQGDTQYF. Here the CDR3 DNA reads TGTGCCACCCCGGGTGGCGGGACCCAGGGAGATACGCAGTATTTT.

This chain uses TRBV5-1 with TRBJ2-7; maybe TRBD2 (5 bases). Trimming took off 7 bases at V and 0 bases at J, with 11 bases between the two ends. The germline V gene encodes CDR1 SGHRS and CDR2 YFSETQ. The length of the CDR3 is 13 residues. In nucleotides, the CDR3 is TGCGCCAGCGCCTGGGGAGCCTCCTACGAGCAGTACTTC. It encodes CASAWGASYEQYF.

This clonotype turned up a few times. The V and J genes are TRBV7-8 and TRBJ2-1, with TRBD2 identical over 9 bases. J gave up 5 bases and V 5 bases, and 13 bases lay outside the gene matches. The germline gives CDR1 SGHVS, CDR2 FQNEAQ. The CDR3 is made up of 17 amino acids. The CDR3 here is CASSRMGIAGANNEQFF. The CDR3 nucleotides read TGTGCCAGCAGCCGTATGGGAATAGCGGGAGCCAACAATGAGCAGTTCTTC. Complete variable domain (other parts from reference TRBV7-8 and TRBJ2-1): GAGVSQSPRYKVAKRGQDVALRCDPISGHVSLFWYQQALGQGPEFLTYFQNEAQLDKSGLPSDRFFAERPEGSVSTLKIQRTQQEDSAVYLCASSRMGIAGANNEQFFGPGTRLTVL.

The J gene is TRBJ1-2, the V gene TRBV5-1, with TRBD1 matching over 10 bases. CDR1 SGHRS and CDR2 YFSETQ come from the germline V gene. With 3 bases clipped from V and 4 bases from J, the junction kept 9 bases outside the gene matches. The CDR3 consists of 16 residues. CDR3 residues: CASSSFRTGGSYGYTF. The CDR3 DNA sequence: TGCGCCAGCAGCTCGTTTCGGACAGGGGGAAGCTATGGCTACACCTTC.

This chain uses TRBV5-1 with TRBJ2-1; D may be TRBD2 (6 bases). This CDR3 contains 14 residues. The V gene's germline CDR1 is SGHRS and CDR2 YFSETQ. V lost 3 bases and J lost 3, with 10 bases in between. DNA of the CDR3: TGCGCCAGCAGCTCACGGGGGTACTACAATGAGCAGTTCTTC. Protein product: CASSSRGYYNEQFF.

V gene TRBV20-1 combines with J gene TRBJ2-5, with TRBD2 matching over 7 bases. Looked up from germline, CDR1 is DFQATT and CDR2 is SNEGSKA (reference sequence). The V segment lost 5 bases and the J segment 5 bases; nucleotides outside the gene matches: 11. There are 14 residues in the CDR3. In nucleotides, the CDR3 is TGCAGTGCTTCCCTTCCCCCCGGGAGGGAGACCCAGTACTTC. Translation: CSASLPPGRETQYF.

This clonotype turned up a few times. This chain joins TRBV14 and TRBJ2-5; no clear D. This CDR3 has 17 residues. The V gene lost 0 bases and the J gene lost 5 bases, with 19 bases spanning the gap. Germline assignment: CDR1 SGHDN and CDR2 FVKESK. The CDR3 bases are TGTGCCAGCAGCCAAGATTTGGGCCGGGCTTTTTTGGAGACCCAGTACTTC. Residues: CASSQDLGRAFLETQYF. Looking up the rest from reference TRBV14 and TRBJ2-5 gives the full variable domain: EAGVTQFPSHSVIEKGQTVTLRCDPISGHDNLYWYRRVMGKEIKFLLHFVKESKQDESGMPNNRFLAERTGGTYSTLKVQPAELEDSGVYFCASSQDLGRAFLETQYFGPGTRLLVL.

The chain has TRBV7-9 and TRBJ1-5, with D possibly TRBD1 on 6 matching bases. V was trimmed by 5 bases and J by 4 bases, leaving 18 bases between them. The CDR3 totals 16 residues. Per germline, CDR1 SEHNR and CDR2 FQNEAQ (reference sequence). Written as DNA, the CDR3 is TGTGCCAGCAGCCCACCGGGACAAGTAGGGAATCAGCCCCAGCATTTT. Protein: CASSPPGQVGNQPQHF.